Listed below are T cell receptor beta chains from one sample, sequenced in a study of blood T cells in healthy people across ages. One entry per CDR3 protein results from TCRdb running MiXCR on the 5' RACE reads. Of about 730,000 distinct CDR3 sequences in the sample, about 42% were seen once. Sequenced sample: blood. These receptors originate from a woman in her fifties or sixties in good health. Both conserved end residues are part of each CDR3. The order of the fields is D gene, V gene, clone size, J gene, CDR3 protein, CDR3 DNA. A D gene is named only where the DNA matches it firmly. Some rows have no size entry. The others give once, few or many, or a class for an expanded clone.

D: TRBD1; V: TRBV30; size: NA; J: TRBJ2-5; CDR3: CACSGQDQETQYF; DNA: TGTGCCTGCTCTGGACAGGACCAAGAGACCCAGTACTTC
D: NA; V: TRBV7-3; size: once; J: TRBJ2-7; CDR3: CASSSAPGLQYEQYF; DNA: TGTGCCAGCAGCTCGGCACCGGGACTGCAATACGAGCAGTACTTC
D: NA; V: TRBV2; size: many; J: TRBJ1-2; CDR3: CASSQGIYGYTF; DNA: TGTGCCAGCAGCCAAGGGATTTATGGCTACACCTTC
D: NA; V: TRBV24-1; size: few; J: TRBJ2-3; CDR3: CATSDPTSFAQYF; DNA: TGTGCCACCAGTGATCCTACCTCCTTCGCGCAGTATTTT
D: TRBD1; V: TRBV24-1; size: NA; J: TRBJ2-1; CDR3: CATSDRTGGLNEQFF; DNA: TGTGCCACCAGTGATAGGACAGGGGGTTTGAATGAGCAGTTCTTC
D: TRBD1; V: TRBV6-6; size: NA; J: TRBJ1-6; CDR3: CASRPQGFDSPLHF; DNA: TGTGCCAGCAGGCCACAGGGGTTTGATTCACCCCTCCACTTT
D: TRBD1; V: TRBV28; size: few; J: TRBJ2-7; CDR3: CASSLWGTGRSYEQYF; DNA: TGTGCCAGCAGTTTATGGGGGACAGGCCGATCCTACGAGCAGTACTTC
D: TRBD1; V: TRBV20-1; size: few; J: TRBJ2-7; CDR3: CSANTGGLEQYF; DNA: TGCAGTGCTAACACAGGGGGCCTCGAGCAGTACTTC
D: NA; V: TRBV7-4; size: few; J: TRBJ2-3; CDR3: CASSLILSDTQYF; DNA: TGTGCCAGCAGCTTAATCTTATCAGATACGCAGTATTTT
D: NA; V: TRBV4-2; size: NA; J: TRBJ2-1; CDR3: CASSQERGGADEQFF; DNA: TGTGCCAGCAGCCAAGAGAGAGGGGGGGCGGATGAGCAGTTCTTC
D: NA; V: TRBV29-1; size: few; J: TRBJ2-7; CDR3: CSVAESSYNEQYF; DNA: TGCAGCGTTGCAGAGAGCTCCTACAATGAGCAGTACTTC
D: NA; V: TRBV10-3; size: once; J: TRBJ2-5; CDR3: CTISGSGAPTQYF; DNA: TGTACCATCAGTGGGTCAGGGGCTCCGACCCAGTACTTC
D: TRBD1; V: TRBV24-1; size: few; J: TRBJ1-5; CDR3: CATSDTPGQGDNQPQHF; DNA: TGTGCCACCAGTGATACTCCGGGACAGGGGGACAATCAGCCCCAGCATTTT
D: TRBD1; V: TRBV28; size: NA; J: TRBJ1-4; CDR3: CASSLYKLGTGNEKLFF; DNA: TGTGCCAGCAGTCTTTATAAACTAGGGACAGGGAATGAAAAACTGTTTTTT
D: NA; V: TRBV20-1; size: NA; J: TRBJ2-5; CDR3: CSTRRGSGQETQYF; DNA: TGCAGTACTAGGAGGGGGAGTGGGCAAGAGACCCAGTACTTC
D: TRBD1; V: TRBV10-3; size: NA; J: TRBJ2-3; CDR3: CAISEGQGNTDTQYF; DNA: TGTGCCATCAGTGAGGGACAGGGGAACACAGATACGCAGTATTTT
D: TRBD1; V: TRBV29-1; size: once; J: TRBJ1-2; CDR3: CSVEDLQGASGYTF; DNA: TGCAGCGTTGAAGATCTTCAGGGGGCGAGTGGCTACACCTTC
D: NA; V: TRBV20-1; size: many; J: TRBJ2-7; CDR3: CSARDTAGTGTYEQYF; DNA: TGCAGTGCTAGAGATACCGCCGGGACTGGAACCTACGAGCAGTACTTC
D: NA; V: TRBV9; size: many; J: TRBJ2-5; CDR3: CASSADTPEQYF; DNA: TGTGCCAGCAGCGCCGACACCCCGGAGCAGTACTTC
D: NA; V: TRBV2; size: NA; J: TRBJ1-2; CDR3: CATQGNSYNYGYTF; DNA: TGTGCCACCCAGGGCAACAGCTATAACTATGGCTACACCTTC
D: NA; V: TRBV11-1; size: NA; J: TRBJ2-7; CDR3: CASSFTAGFPSEQYF; DNA: TGTGCCAGCAGCTTCACGGCAGGGTTTCCTAGCGAGCAGTACTTC
D: TRBD2; V: TRBV29-1; size: NA; J: TRBJ2-7; CDR3: CSVEGIGLAGSYNEQYF; DNA: TGCAGCGTTGAGGGGATTGGTCTAGCGGGTTCCTACAATGAGCAGTACTTC
D: NA; V: TRBV12-3/TRBV12-4; size: many; J: TRBJ2-7; CDR3: CASSNRRGYEQYF; DNA: TGTGCCAGCAGCAATAGGCGGGGATACGAGCAGTACTTC
D: TRBD2; V: TRBV5-1; size: NA; J: TRBJ2-7; CDR3: CASSQEAGVLYEQYF; DNA: TGCGCCAGCAGCCAGGAGGCGGGGGTTCTCTACGAGCAGTACTTC
D: TRBD1; V: TRBV18; size: NA; J: TRBJ1-1; CDR3: CASSPGQGLNTEAFF; DNA: TGTGCCAGCTCACCGGGACAGGGGCTGAACACTGAAGCTTTCTTT
D: TRBD2; V: TRBV6-2/TRBV6-3; size: few; J: TRBJ2-1; CDR3: CASSEAGGDNEQFF; DNA: TGTGCCAGCAGTGAGGCGGGAGGGGACAATGAGCAGTTCTTC
D: TRBD2; V: TRBV7-3; size: NA; J: TRBJ2-3; CDR3: CASSRTSGITDTQYF; DNA: TGTGCCAGCAGCCGAACTAGCGGAATCACAGATACGCAGTATTTT
D: NA; V: TRBV7-3; size: NA; J: TRBJ2-7; CDR3: CASSLGGHYEQYF; DNA: TGTGCCAGCAGTCTCGGGGGGCACTACGAGCAGTACTTC
D: NA; V: TRBV9; size: few; J: TRBJ2-2; CDR3: CASSVAPGDTGELFF; DNA: TGTGCCAGCAGCGTAGCCCCGGGGGACACCGGGGAGCTGTTTTTT
D: NA; V: TRBV5-1; size: NA; J: TRBJ2-1; CDR3: CASRGALSYNGQFF; DNA: TGCGCCAGCAGAGGTGCGTTGTCATACAATGGGCAGTTCTTC
D: TRBD1; V: TRBV7-9; size: NA; J: TRBJ2-7; CDR3: CASSFGQGANEQYF; DNA: TGTGCCAGCAGCTTTGGGCAGGGGGCCAACGAGCAGTACTTC
D: NA; V: TRBV6-5; size: NA; J: TRBJ1-2; CDR3: CASSYSYRHYGYTF; DNA: TGTGCCAGCAGTTACTCCTACAGGCACTATGGCTACACCTTC
D: NA; V: TRBV7-2; size: few; J: TRBJ2-3; CDR3: CASSNDYTADTQYF; DNA: TGTGCCAGCAGCAATGACTACACGGCGGATACGCAGTATTTT
D: NA; V: TRBV27; size: few; J: TRBJ2-7; CDR3: CASSPWSAGLYEQYF; DNA: TGTGCCAGCAGTCCATGGTCCGCGGGGCTCTACGAGCAGTACTTC
D: NA; V: TRBV4-2; size: NA; J: TRBJ2-3; CDR3: CASSQEIDTDTQYF; DNA: TGTGCCAGCAGCCAAGAGATTGATACAGATACGCAGTATTTT
D: NA; V: TRBV11-2; size: NA; J: TRBJ1-1; CDR3: CASSFYRGGTEAFF; DNA: TGTGCCAGCAGCTTTTATCGGGGGGGCACTGAAGCTTTCTTT
D: NA; V: TRBV20-1; size: NA; J: TRBJ1-1; CDR3: CSAIKVTEAFF; DNA: TGCAGTGCTATAAAGGTCACTGAAGCTTTCTTT